Presented here are 17 T cell receptor beta chains from one specimen sequenced in a study of T cells in Graves' hyperthyroidism and ophthalmopathy. From RNA transcripts, TCR beta CDR3 regions were amplified. Initially, a first-round RT-PCR of the TCR CDR3 employed the HTBI primer set. In TCRdb, the multiplex PCR reads were re-called with MiXCR into one record per CDR3 protein. Among around 720,000 distinct CDR3 sequences, just over 35% were seen once, and the ten largest hold roughly 30%. The material sequenced was blood. These receptors were taken from a woman in her 40s with Graves' hyperthyroidism.

This sequence joins TRBV15 and TRBJ1-3, with D perhaps matching TRBD1 (5 bases). The V gene's germline CDR1 is LNHNV and CDR2 YYDKDF (reference sequence). The CDR3 is 14 amino acids. Trimming shortened V by 5 bases and J by 4 bases, and 12 bases separated the two germline ends. The CDR3 bases are TGTGCCACCAGCCCGGGACTAGCGGGAAACACCATATATTTT. This gives the protein CATSPGLAGNTIYF.

On this clonotype: This may be a read error, as it is one base from a much larger clone. The V gene is TRBV6-4, the J gene TRBJ1-1; no firm D call. CDR1 MRHNA and CDR2 SNTAGT come from the germline V gene. The CDR3 totals 13 residues. This CDR3 reads CASSRDFGTGAFF. CDR3 nucleotide sequence: TGTGCCAGCAGTCGAGATTTTGGCACTGGAGCTTTCTTT.

A remark on this clonotype: At one of its ends the junction is not consistent with the germline gene, which may arise from a read error. The V and J genes are TRBV11-2 and TRBJ1-1, with a weak D call TRBD1 (6 bases). The CDR3 extends over 15 amino acids. Germline CDR1 reads SGHAT; CDR2 reads FQNNGV. The CDR3 loop reads CASSQGRGGIPEAFF. The CDR3 DNA reads as TGCGCCAGCAGCCAAGGGAGGGGGGGTATACCTGAAGCTTTCTTT.

The V gene is TRBV11-2, the J gene TRBJ1-5; 7 positions match TRBD1. This CDR3 comprises 15 residues. V gave up 5 bases and J gave up 2 bases; unmatched junction bases: 6. Germline V gene sequence: CDR1 SGHAT, CDR2 FQNNGV. The CDR3 DNA reads as TGTGCCAGCAGCCAAACCGGACAGGGCAATCAGCCCCAGCATTTT. It is translated as CASSQTGQGNQPQHF.

This chain joins TRBV7-2 and TRBJ2-7; 12 bases agree with TRBD1. The germline CDR1 and CDR2 sequences are SGHTA and FQGNSA. V dropped 5 bases and J dropped 7; count of bases not matched to a gene: 9. The CDR3 is made up of 15 amino acids. The CDR3 DNA reads TGTGCCAGCAGCATTCGGGGACAGGGGGCAGAAGAGCAGTACTTC. It yields the protein CASSIRGQGAEEQYF.

The table lists this clonotype with many counts. The junction does not match germline at one end; this may be a read error. This chain links TRBV19 with TRBJ1-5, with D perhaps TRBD1 (5 bases). Looked up from germline, CDR1 is LNHDA and CDR2 is SQIVND (reference sequence). The CDR3 is 13 amino acids. The CDR3: CASSVDSYQPQHF. DNA for the CDR3: TGTGCCAGTAGTGTAGACAGCTATCAGCCCCAGCATTTT.

In regard to this clonotype: The CDR3 does not close with the conserved phenylalanine or tryptophan, likely indicating a read error. The chain combines TRBV29-1 with TRBJ1-2; D unclear. The CDR3 is 15 residues long. The V end lost 5 bases, the J end lost 7 bases, and 23 bases lay between the germline ends. Germline CDR1 is SQVTM and CDR2 is ANQGSEA. CDR3: CSVPEGRTADSGYTL. In DNA form, the CDR3 reads TGCAGCGTTCCGGAAGGGAGGACCGCCGATTCTGGCTACACCTTG.

This clonotype occurred many times. This sequence joins TRBV10-3 and TRBJ1-5; 8 nucleotides agree with TRBD1. After removal of 0 bases from V and 3 bases from J, the junction contained 4 bases not matched to a gene. Germline values: CDR1 ENHRY, CDR2 SYGVKD. CDR3 length: 16 amino acids. CDR3 nucleotides: TGTGCCATCAGTGAGTCGAACAGGGGGACCAATCAGCCCCAGCATTTT. Translated: CAISESNRGTNQPQHF.

This rearrangement joins TRBV10-3 to TRBJ2-7; 12 nucleotides agree with TRBD1. J was trimmed by 5 bases and V by 6 bases; bases with no gene match: 11. Germline V lookup: CDR1 ENHRY, CDR2 SYGVKD. This CDR3 spans 16 amino acids. This CDR3 is CAIRQGDRGLRHEQYF. CDR3 nucleotide sequence: TGTGCCATCAGGCAGGGGGACAGGGGGCTTCGCCACGAGCAGTACTTC.

This clonotype was detected ten times or more. The rearrangement links TRBV29-1 to TRBJ1-1; D gene unclear. Germline-derived CDR1 and CDR2 are SQVTM and ANQGSEA. Deletions cut 6 bases from V and 4 bases from J, with 18 bases between. The CDR3 sequence is 14 residues long. In nucleotides, the CDR3 is TGCAGCGTGAAGTCGTCGAATTCAGGCACTGAAGCTTTCTTT. As protein: CSVKSSNSGTEAFF. The whole variable domain, remainder taken from reference TRBV29-1 and TRBJ1-1, is SAVISQKPSRDICQRGTSLTIQCQVDSQVTMMFWYRQQPGQSLTLIATANQGSEATYESGFVIDKFPISRPNLTFSTLTVSNMSPEDSSIYLCSVKSSNSGTEAFFGQGTRLTVV.

This clonotype occurred many times. The CDR3 spells CASSESDRLNTGELFF. In DNA form, the CDR3 reads TGTGCCAGCAGTGAATCGGACAGACTAAACACCGGGGAGCTGTTTTTT. The chain joins TRBV25-1 to TRBJ2-2, with D tentatively TRBD1 (6 bases). Trimming shortened V by 1 base and J by 2 bases, and 11 bases separated the two germline ends. Germline CDR1 MGHDK, CDR2 SYGVNS. This CDR3 has 16 residues.

The sample holds many counts of this clonotype. V and J are TRBV7-9 and TRBJ1-5; D gene uncertain. Germline V CDR1 and CDR2: SEHNR, FQNEAQ (reference sequence). This CDR3 is built from 13 residues. The germline V and J ends were trimmed by 5 bases and 6 bases, with 11 bases remaining between them. The CDR3 here is CASSPLGFQPQHF. CDR3 nucleotide sequence: TGTGCCAGCAGCCCCCTAGGGTTTCAGCCCCAGCATTTT.

The J gene is TRBJ2-7, the V gene TRBV19; D is unclear. CDR1 is LNHDA, CDR2 SQIVND, per germline (reference sequence). Trimming removed 5 bases from V and 1 base from J, with 12 bases in between. CDR3 length equals 14 residues. The CDR3, as DNA: TGTGCCAGTAGTCCGTCAGCTGAATCCTACGAGCAGTACTTC. It encodes CASSPSAESYEQYF. Combining the CDR3 with reference TRBV19 and TRBJ2-7 gives the whole variable domain DGGITQSPKYLFRKEGQNVTLSCEQNLNHDAMYWYRQDPGQGLRLIYYSQIVNDFQKGDIAEGYSVSREKKESFPLTVTSAQKNPTAFYLCASSPSAESYEQYFGPGTRLTVT.

This sequence joins TRBV24-1 and TRBJ2-5; 11 bases align to TRBD2. This CDR3 contains 15 residues. V lost 3 bases to trimming and J lost 5 bases; unmatched junction nucleotides: 4. The V gene's germline CDR1 is KGHDR and CDR2 SFDVKD. The CDR3 sequence: CATSDPSGGTETQYF. CDR3 bases: TGTGCCACCAGTGATCCTAGCGGGGGGACGGAGACCCAGTACTTC.

The V call is TRBV10-3, the J call TRBJ2-2; D is unresolved. Per the germline V gene, CDR1 is ENHRY and CDR2 is SYGVKD. This CDR3 comprises 15 residues. Trimming took 10 bases from V and 4 from J, leaving 19 bases between them. The CDR3 loop is CASIVRNGITGELFF. In DNA form, the CDR3 reads TGTGCCAGCATTGTTAGGAATGGCATCACCGGGGAGCTGTTTTTT.

The chain carries TRBV3-1 and TRBJ1-2; D remains unclear. CDR1 LGHDT and CDR2 YNNKEL come from the germline V gene (reference sequence). The CDR3 runs 12 residues. V was shortened by 5 bases and J by 5 bases, with 9 bases between the two germline ends. The chain's CDR3 is CASSSYRYGYTF. The CDR3 nucleotides read TGTGCCAGCAGCAGCTACAGATATGGCTACACCTTC. Drawing the rest from reference TRBV3-1 and TRBJ1-2, the complete variable domain is DTAVSQTPKYLVTQMGNDKSIKCEQNLGHDTMYWYKQDSKKFLKIMFSYNNKELIINETVPNRFSPKSPDKAHLNLHINSLELGDSAVYFCASSSYRYGYTFGSGTRLTVV.

This clonotype was observed many times. This chain uses TRBV7-9 with TRBJ1-2; D call uncertain. Per the germline V gene, CDR1 is SEHNR and CDR2 is FQNEAQ (reference sequence). V was cut by 6 bases and J by 6 bases, with 20 bases left in between. CDR3 length: 15 amino acids. Written as DNA, the CDR3 is TGTGCCAGCAGTTCTTCCGGGGAAAGGGAGGATGGCTACACCTTC. Amino acids: CASSSSGEREDGYTF.